This passage covers 8 T cell receptor beta chains from one sample sequenced in a study of shared clonotypes between healthy human individuals. Profiled with immunoSEQ multiplex PCR; TCRdb holds only in-frame clones, not every one. The table has about 2 million clones, over 85% seen once. CD45RO-negative CD8 cells positively selected for CCR7 made up the naive population, which excluded terminally differentiated effector memory CD45RA+ cells. The sample was naive CD8+ T cells sorted from blood. These receptors originate from a young man in good health.

The chain employs TRBV11-2 and TRBJ1-4; D gene uncertain. V dropped 3 bases and J dropped 5 bases, with 7 bases sitting between them. Per germline, CDR1 SGHAT and CDR2 FQNNGV. The CDR3 sequence is 13 residues long. CDR3: CASSLYGNEKLFF. In nucleotides, the CDR3 is TGTGCCAGCAGCTTGTACGGGAATGAAAAACTGTTTTTT.

The J gene is TRBJ2-1, the V gene TRBV25-1; TRBD2 agrees at 14 bases. Germline CDR1 is MGHDK and CDR2 is SYGVNS. The CDR3 has 15 amino acids. V lost 6 bases, J lost 7 bases, and 5 bases stayed unmatched. CDR3: CASRTGTSGGNEQFF. The CDR3 coding sequence is TGTGCCAGCAGGACCGGGACTAGCGGGGGTAATGAGCAGTTCTTC.

The chain is built from TRBV4-1 and TRBJ1-1; D gene unclear. The germline V gene has CDR1 MGHRA and CDR2 YSYEKL. The CDR3 spans 14 residues. V was trimmed by 2 bases and J by 9 bases, leaving 16 bases between them. CDR3 sequence: CASSQSSGRTKAFF. In DNA form, the CDR3 reads TGCGCCAGCAGCCAATCAAGCGGCAGAACTAAAGCTTTCTTT.

This rearrangement joins TRBV28 to TRBJ1-2; D gene uncertain. Trimming stripped 6 bases from V and 2 bases from J, with 19 bases between. Germline lookup yields CDR1 MDHEN and CDR2 SYDVKM. The CDR3 is made up of 16 amino acids. The CDR3 DNA follows: TGTGCCAGCAGCCCCTTCCTGGAAGGGTTGAACTATGGCTACACCTTC. As protein: CASSPFLEGLNYGYTF.

V and J are TRBV14 and TRBJ2-2; D might be TRBD2 (7 bases). The ends were cut back, 0 bases at V and 3 bases at J, with 14 bases in the middle. The germline V gene has CDR1 SGHDN and CDR2 FVKESK. This CDR3 has 17 residues. DNA of the CDR3: TGTGCCAGCAGCCAAGATCTGGGGGGGCCCTACACCGGGGAGCTGTTTTTT. As protein: CASSQDLGGPYTGELFF.

This clone was seen a single time. This chain links TRBV11-2 with TRBJ2-3; D gene unclear. This CDR3 spans 15 amino acids. Germline CDR1 reads SGHAT; CDR2 reads FQNNGV. Trimming shortened V by 3 bases and J by 4 bases, and 14 bases separated the two germline ends. CDR3 sequence: CASSFKGYFPDTQYF. The DNA of the CDR3 is TGTGCCAGCAGCTTCAAAGGGTATTTCCCAGATACGCAGTATTTT.

With regard to this clone: Other DNA sequences in the sample encode the same CDR3. The CDR3 DNA follows: TGTGCCAGCAGCTTGTCTCCGGGGACTGAAGCTTTCTTT. Amino acids: CASSLSPGTEAFF. The V gene is TRBV5-6, the J gene TRBJ1-1, with D unresolved. This CDR3 spans 13 amino acids. With 1 base removed from V and 5 bases from J, the gap between germline ends came to 9 bases. CDR1 SGHDT and CDR2 YYEEEE come from the germline V gene.

The chain couples TRBV28 to TRBJ2-3, with 7 bases that match TRBD2. Germline values: CDR1 MDHEN, CDR2 SYDVKM. The CDR3 length is 14 residues. The ends lost 8 bases at V and 1 base at J; junction bases unmatched: 6. The CDR3 region is CASRRDYGTDTQYF. The DNA of the CDR3 is TGTGCCAGCCGCAGGGACTACGGCACAGATACGCAGTATTTT.